The clone carrying this T cell receptor beta chain has a handful of counts. The antigen is undetermined. This CDR3 comprises 14 residues. Per the germline V gene, CDR1 is LNHDA and CDR2 is SQIVND (reference sequence). Losses at the gene ends were 5 bases for V and 5 bases for J; bases not matched to a gene: 9. This specimen belongs to a study of CD8+CD57+ T cells in acquired aplastic anemia. Study context: Sorted cells (CD4+ and CD8+) yielded DNA amounts that averaged approximately 3.2 ug. General study results and limits: A significant difference in CD8+ Simpson's diversity between patients and controls was not found. Over 25 CD8+ CDR3 sequences occurred in both the patients and the controls.

Genomic DNA, serving as template, underwent TCR beta VDJ and CDR3 profiling. MiXCR, applied by TCRdb to the reads, yields one record per CDR3 protein. Here the sample spans 200,000 or so distinct CDR3 sequences, around three fifths being singletons. The sequenced sample was sorted CD4+, CD8+, or CD8+CD57+ T cells (not recorded which) from PBMCs. The TCR originated in a human donor with severe aplastic anemia or a healthy control (not recorded which). The gene calls are TRBV19 and TRBJ2-7; 7 bases line up with TRBD2. CDR3 in amino acids: CASSVAGEVHEQYF. The CDR3 DNA reads TGTGCCAGTAGTGTGGCGGGAGAAGTCCACGAGCAGTACTTC.